The T cell receptor (beta chain) under discussion was sequenced for a study of shared clonotypes between healthy human individuals. The overall study: CD8 memory received one plate per donor, CD8 naive two, CD4 memory three and CD4 naive three. Whole-study results and caveats: Clonotype sharing among donors was expected to depend on sequencing depth. The four-donor shared clonotypes exceeded non-shared clonotypes in generation probability, with non-shared ones scoring lower.

A word on this clone: Antigen: not known. The same CDR3 arises from other DNA sequences in this sample as well.

Assay used: immunoSEQ multiplex PCR; TCRdb lists only in-frame clones, some missing. The sample gives fewer than 850,000 clones, around 96% of which show up once; around 0.21% is in the top ten. The ends were cut back, 0 bases at V and 4 bases at J, with 5 bases in the middle. This CDR3 is built from 12 residues. Germline V gives CDR1 SGHRS, CDR2 YFSETQ. Naive CD8 populations comprised CD45RO-negative cells positively selected for CCR7, excluding terminally differentiated effector memory CD45RA+ cells. Free of recent acute infections or vaccinations, the donors were healthy HIV-negative adults. The V gene is TRBV5-1, the J gene TRBJ2-7; no definite D call. The sample was naive CD8+ T cells sorted from blood. The sequence came from a man aged 25 to 40 in good health. CDR3 bases: TGCGCCAGCAGCTTGGTGGGGTACGAGCAGTACTTC. Its translation is CASSLVGYEQYF.